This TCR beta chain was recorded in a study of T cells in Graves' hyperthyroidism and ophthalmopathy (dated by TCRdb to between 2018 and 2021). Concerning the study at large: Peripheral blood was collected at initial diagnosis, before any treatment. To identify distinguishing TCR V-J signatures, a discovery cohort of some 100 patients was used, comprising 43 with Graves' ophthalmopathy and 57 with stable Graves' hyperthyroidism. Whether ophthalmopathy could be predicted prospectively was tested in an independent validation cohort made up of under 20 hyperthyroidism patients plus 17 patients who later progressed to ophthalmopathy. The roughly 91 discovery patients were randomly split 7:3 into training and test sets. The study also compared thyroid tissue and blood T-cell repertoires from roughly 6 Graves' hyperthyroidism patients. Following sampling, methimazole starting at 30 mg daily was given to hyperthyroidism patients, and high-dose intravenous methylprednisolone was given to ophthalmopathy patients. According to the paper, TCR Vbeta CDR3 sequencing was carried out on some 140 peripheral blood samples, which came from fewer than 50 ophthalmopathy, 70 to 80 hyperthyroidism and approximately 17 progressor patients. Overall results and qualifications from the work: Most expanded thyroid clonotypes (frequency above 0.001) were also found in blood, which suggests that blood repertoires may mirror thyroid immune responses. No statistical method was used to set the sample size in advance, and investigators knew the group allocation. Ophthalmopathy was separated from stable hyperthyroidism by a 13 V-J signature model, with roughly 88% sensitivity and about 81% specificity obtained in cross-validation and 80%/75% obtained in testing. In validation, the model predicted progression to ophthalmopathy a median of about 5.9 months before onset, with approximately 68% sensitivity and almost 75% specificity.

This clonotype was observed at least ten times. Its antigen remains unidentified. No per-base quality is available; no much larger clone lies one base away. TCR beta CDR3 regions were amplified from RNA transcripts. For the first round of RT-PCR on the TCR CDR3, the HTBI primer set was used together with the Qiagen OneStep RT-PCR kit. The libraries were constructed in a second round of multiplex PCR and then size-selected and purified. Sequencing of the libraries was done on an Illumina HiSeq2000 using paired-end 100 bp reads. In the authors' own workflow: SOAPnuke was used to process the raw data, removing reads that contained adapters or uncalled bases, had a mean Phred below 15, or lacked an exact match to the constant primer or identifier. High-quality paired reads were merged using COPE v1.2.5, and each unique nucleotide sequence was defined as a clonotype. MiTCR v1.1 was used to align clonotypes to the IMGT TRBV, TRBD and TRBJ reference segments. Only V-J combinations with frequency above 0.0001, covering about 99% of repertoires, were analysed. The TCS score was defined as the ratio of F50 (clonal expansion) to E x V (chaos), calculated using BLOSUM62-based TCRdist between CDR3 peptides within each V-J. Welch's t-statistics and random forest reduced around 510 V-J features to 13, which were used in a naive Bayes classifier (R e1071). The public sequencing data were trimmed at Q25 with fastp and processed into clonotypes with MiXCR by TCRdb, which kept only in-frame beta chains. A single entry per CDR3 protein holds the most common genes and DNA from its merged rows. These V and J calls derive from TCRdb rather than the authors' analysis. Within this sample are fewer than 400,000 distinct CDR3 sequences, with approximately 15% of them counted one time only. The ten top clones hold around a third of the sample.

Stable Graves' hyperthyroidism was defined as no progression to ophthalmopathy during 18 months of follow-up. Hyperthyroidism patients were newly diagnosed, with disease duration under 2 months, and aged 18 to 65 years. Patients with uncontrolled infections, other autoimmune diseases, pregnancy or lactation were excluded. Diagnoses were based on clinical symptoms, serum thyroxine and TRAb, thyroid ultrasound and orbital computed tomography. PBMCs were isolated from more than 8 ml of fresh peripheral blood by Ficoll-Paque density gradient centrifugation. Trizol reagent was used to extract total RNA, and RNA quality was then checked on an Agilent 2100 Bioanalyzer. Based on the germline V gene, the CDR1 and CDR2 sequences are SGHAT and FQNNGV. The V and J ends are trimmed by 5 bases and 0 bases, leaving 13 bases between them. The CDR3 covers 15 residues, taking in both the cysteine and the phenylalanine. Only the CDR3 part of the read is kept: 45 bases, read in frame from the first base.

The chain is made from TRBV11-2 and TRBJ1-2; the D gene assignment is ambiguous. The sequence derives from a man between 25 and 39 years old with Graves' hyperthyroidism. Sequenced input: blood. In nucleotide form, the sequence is TGTGCCAGCAGCCGAATCTCTGGTCCTAACTATGGCTACACCTTC. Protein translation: CASSRISGPNYGYTF.